This record concerns one T cell receptor beta chain sequence. The data were obtained in a study of blood T cell repertoires in COVID-19. Study context: In each case, the material was cDNA or gDNA derived from T cells, B-cell-depleted T cells, or PBMCs.

The ends were cut back, 0 bases at V and 1 base at J, with 7 bases in the middle. Germline V lookup: CDR1 SGHNT, CDR2 YENEEA. The CDR3 sequence is 14 residues long. TCRdb keeps only in-frame clones here, not all; method: immunoSEQ multiplex PCR. This sample yields about 160,000 clones, of which 88% are seen a single time; less than 8% belongs to the top ten. Enrolled through a virtual design, the participants were between roughly 18 and 95 years of age and came from under 25 US areas. Donors were grouped by their self-reported clinical history. The sequence came from a woman aged 45-65 years who had recovered from COVID-19. The V and J genes are TRBV11-3 and TRBJ2-7; no definite D call. The sequenced sample was PBMCs or T cells enriched from blood (not recorded which). In DNA, the CDR3 is TGTGCCAGCAGCTTAGACTCCCTGTCCTACGAGCAGTACTTC. The encoded protein is CASSLDSLSYEQYF. The complete variable domain, with remaining parts taken from reference TRBV11-3 and TRBJ2-7, reads EAGVVQSPRYKIIEKKQPVAFWCNPISGHNTLYWYLQNLGQGPELLIRYENEEAVDDSQLPKDRFSAERLKGVDSTLKIQPAELGDSAVYLCASSLDSLSYEQYFGPGTRLTVT.